This entry lists 30 T cell receptor beta chains sequenced from one sample in a study of CD8 T cells in ankylosing spondylitis. One entry per CDR3 protein results from TCRdb running MiXCR on the 5' RACE reads. The sample includes 150,000 to 200,000 distinct CDR3 sequences, roughly 13% of them seen just once. The sequenced material came from blood, either unsorted or a sorted T cell fraction (not recorded which). These receptors were collected from a female donor with ankylosing spondylitis or in good health (not recorded which).

V usage is TRBV7-6 and J usage is TRBJ2-5; 8 bases line up with TRBD1. The CDR3 has 13 amino acids. Germline CDR1 reads SGHVS; CDR2 reads FNYEAQ. V lost 3 bases to trimming and J lost 5 bases; unmatched junction nucleotides: 2. This chain's CDR3 is CASSFRDRETQYF. The CDR3 nucleotides are TGTGCCAGCAGCTTCCGGGACAGGGAGACCCAGTACTTC.

This clonotype was detected only a few times. This chain uses TRBV18 with TRBJ2-1; TRBD1 or TRBD2 may be the D gene (5 bases each). The CDR3 is 15 amino acids. CDR1 is KGHSH and CDR2 is LQKENI in the germline V gene. V lost 2 bases and J 5 bases, leaving 13 bases between the germline ends. The CDR3 reads CASSPGGGSHNEQFF. The DNA of the CDR3 is TGTGCCAGCTCACCAGGTGGGGGTTCACACAATGAGCAGTTCTTC.

The chain couples TRBV5-1 to TRBJ2-1; 11 nucleotides agree with TRBD2. With 0 bases clipped from V and 1 base from J, the junction kept 6 bases outside the gene matches. This CDR3 region has 18 residues. CDR1 is SGHRS, CDR2 YFSETQ, per germline. CDR3 nucleotide sequence: TGCGCCAGCAGCTTGGTTAGGGGACTAGCGGATTCCTACAATGAGCAGTTCTTC. Its protein is CASSLVRGLADSYNEQFF.

This clonotype was counted many times. The V call is TRBV10-3, the J call TRBJ1-2; D is uncertain. Per the germline V gene, CDR1 is ENHRY and CDR2 is SYGVKD. Trimming removed 0 bases at V and 2 bases at J, with 1 base between. There are 12 residues in the CDR3. The DNA of the CDR3 is TGTGCCATCAGTGAGTCCAACTATGGCTACACCTTC. Amino acids: CAISESNYGYTF.

This clonotype was seen ten or more times. This sequence joins TRBV10-3 and TRBJ2-7, with D perhaps TRBD2 (5 bases). The V and J ends lost 7 bases and 6 bases respectively, with 13 bases between them. The CDR3 loop spans 12 amino acids. Germline loops: CDR1 ENHRY, CDR2 SYGVKD. Here the CDR3 reads CAIKISGSEQYF. The CDR3 bases are TGTGCCATCAAGATTTCGGGAAGCGAGCAGTACTTC.

This clonotype has a count of ten or more. This chain joins TRBV28 and TRBJ2-2, with 11 bases that match TRBD2. Trimming removed 4 bases from V and 1 base from J; junction bases left unmatched: 5. This CDR3 contains 17 residues. Germline CDR1 MDHEN, CDR2 SYDVKM. CDR3 DNA sequence: TGTGCCAGCAGTTCCTCGGGACTAGCGGTGAACACCGGGGAGCTGTTTTTT. Its protein product is CASSSSGLAVNTGELFF.

This clonotype has a count of ten or more. The chain is built from TRBV7-2 and TRBJ2-1; D gene unclear. Germline assignment: CDR1 SGHTA and CDR2 FQGNSA. There are 14 residues in the CDR3. The V and J ends lost 1 base and 0 bases respectively, with 4 bases between them. The CDR3 protein is CASSLDHSYNEQFF. In nucleotides, the CDR3 is TGTGCCAGCAGCTTAGACCACTCCTACAATGAGCAGTTCTTC.

This clonotype was seen a handful of times. The chain links TRBV30 to TRBJ2-7; a possible D gene is TRBD1 (6 bases). V was pared by 0 bases and J by 3 bases, with 6 bases between. The CDR3 contains 12 residues. The V gene's germline CDR1 is GTSNPN and CDR2 SVGIG (reference sequence). The CDR3 nucleotides are TGTGCCTGGAGTGTACAGGGCTACGAGCAGTACTTC. It specifies CAWSVQGYEQYF.

This chain joins TRBV27 and TRBJ2-7; 12 bases agree with TRBD2. The junction had 6 bases not matched to a gene; V was cut back by 4 bases and J by 5 bases. This CDR3 region has 15 residues. Germline-derived CDR1 and CDR2 are MNHEY and SMNVEV (reference sequence). The CDR3 here is CASSSLAGGRNEQYF. The CDR3, as DNA: TGTGCCAGCAGTTCCCTAGCGGGAGGGAGAAACGAGCAGTACTTC.

This clonotype occurred a few times. The J gene is TRBJ1-2, the V gene TRBV3-1; possible D gene TRBD1, 5 bases. Germline loops: CDR1 LGHDT, CDR2 YNNKEL (reference sequence). V was cut by 4 bases and J by 8 bases, with 20 bases left in between. The CDR3 extends over 15 amino acids. CDR3 DNA sequence: TGTGCCAGCAGCCGTCTGGGACTGGGAGAGAGAGGCTACACCTTC. Amino acids: CASSRLGLGERGYTF.

V gene TRBV20-1 combines with J gene TRBJ1-2; D is uncertain. V dropped 6 bases and J dropped 8 bases, with 13 bases sitting between them. The germline gives CDR1 DFQATT, CDR2 SNEGSKA (reference sequence). The CDR3 runs 11 residues. For the CDR3, the DNA is TGCAGTGCAACTTCCTTTTCGGGCTACACCTTC. Translated: CSATSFSGYTF.

This clonotype appeared many times. The rearrangement joins TRBV9 to TRBJ1-6; TRBD1 is a possible D gene (6 bases). CDR1 and CDR2 from the germline V gene are SGDLS and YYNGEE. The CDR3 is 14 amino acids. Trimming stripped 0 bases from V and 10 bases from J, with 11 bases between. In DNA, the CDR3 is TGTGCCAGCAGCGTAGGACAGGTCAACTCACCCCTCCACTTT. Its translation is CASSVGQVNSPLHF.

For this clonotype: At one of its ends the junction is not consistent with the germline gene, which may arise from a read error. V and J are TRBV5-4 and TRBJ2-7; either TRBD1 or TRBD2 may fit D (6 bases each). The CDR3 consists of 16 residues. Germline V gene sequence: CDR1 SGHNT, CDR2 YYREEE (reference sequence). CDR3 sequence: CASSVDRRDPSYEQHF. The CDR3 DNA reads as TGTGCCAGCAGCGTTGACAGGCGGGACCCCTCCTACGAGCAGCACTTC.

A few counts support this clonotype. V is TRBV7-9 and J is TRBJ2-5, with 12 nucleotides matching TRBD1. The CDR3 runs 16 residues. Germline loops: CDR1 SEHNR, CDR2 FQNEAQ (reference sequence). The trim removed 4 bases at V and 5 bases at J, leaving 8 bases unmatched. The CDR3: CASSSRGDRGHETQYF. Here the CDR3 DNA reads TGTGCCAGCAGCTCTCGAGGGGACAGGGGGCATGAGACCCAGTACTTC.

This clonotype showed up many times. The chain couples TRBV4-1 to TRBJ2-7; 7 positions agree with TRBD2. Losses at the gene ends were 4 bases for V and 5 bases for J; bases not matched to a gene: 8. Germline CDR1 is MGHRA and CDR2 is YSYEKL. This CDR3 has 14 amino acids. The chain's CDR3 is CASSLAGALNEQYF. The CDR3 nucleotides are TGCGCCAGCAGCCTCGCGGGAGCGTTAAACGAGCAGTACTTC.

V gene TRBV20-1 combines with J gene TRBJ1-5; D call uncertain. CDR3 length: 13 residues. Trimming removed 2 bases from V and 3 bases from J, with 8 bases in between. Germline CDR1 DFQATT, CDR2 SNEGSKA (reference sequence). This CDR3 reads CSARPGLNQPQHF. For the CDR3, the DNA is TGCAGTGCTAGACCCGGGCTCAATCAGCCCCAGCATTTT.

To note about this clonotype: A read error is possible here, since a much larger clone lies one base away. Likely a read error: the CDR3 ends without its conserved phenylalanine or tryptophan. The chain uses TRBV7-2 and TRBJ2-7; a possible D gene is TRBD1 (6 bases). Trimming left V 5 bases short and J 6 bases short, with 23 bases between. Per germline, CDR1 SGHTA and CDR2 FQGNSA. The CDR3 is 16 amino acids. The CDR3 sequence is CASSIIYRDGPCEQYS. CDR3 nucleotides: TGTGCCAGCAGCATTATTTACAGGGACGGTCCCTGCGAGCAGTACTCC.

This clonotype was seen repeatedly, ten times or more. This chain uses TRBV12-3 or TRBV12-4 with TRBJ1-1; D is unclear. CDR3 length equals 11 residues. Trimming cost V 3 bases and J 11 bases, with 10 bases left between them. The CDR3 loop is CASSFSTGAFF. Here the CDR3 DNA reads TGTGCCAGCAGTTTCAGCACTGGGGCTTTCTTT.

This clonotype was found many times. The chain combines TRBV7-9 with TRBJ2-3; TRBD2 matches at 9 bases. V shed 6 bases and J 3 bases; nucleotides not matched to a gene: 4. CDR3 length: 14 amino acids. Germline V gene sequence: CDR1 SEHNR, CDR2 FQNEAQ (reference sequence). The CDR3 spells CASSKSGGTDTQYF. CDR3 nucleotides: TGTGCCAGCAGTAAAAGCGGGGGGACAGATACGCAGTATTTT. The full variable domain, completed using reference TRBV7-9 and TRBJ2-3, is DTGVSQNPRHKITKRGQNVTFRCDPISEHNRLYWYRQTLGQGPEFLTYFQNEAQLEKSRLLSDRFSAERPKGSFSTLEIQRTEQGDSAMYLCASSKSGGTDTQYFGPGTRLTVL.

This clonotype was counted at least ten times. V is TRBV20-1 and J is TRBJ2-1, with D unresolved. Trimming removed 5 bases from V and 10 bases from J, with 15 bases in between. Germline V gene lookup returns CDR1 DFQATT and CDR2 SNEGSKA (reference sequence). This CDR3 has 12 amino acids. CDR3 DNA: TGCAGTGCTGGCCGCACCGACCGAGAGCAGTTCTTC. It encodes CSAGRTDREQFF.

In its sample, this clonotype was seen many times. The V call is TRBV18, the J call TRBJ2-2; D might be TRBD1 or TRBD2, each matching 5 bases. Germline-derived CDR1 and CDR2 are KGHSH and LQKENI. The V and J ends lost 2 bases and 5 bases respectively, with 9 bases between them. This CDR3 region has 14 residues. The CDR3 DNA reads as TGTGCCAGCTCACCAAAGAGGGGTACCGGGGAGCTGTTTTTT. Its translation: CASSPKRGTGELFF.

Ten or more counts support this clonotype. The chain recombines TRBV12-3 or TRBV12-4 with TRBJ1-4, with 9 positions matching TRBD1. The CDR3 is made up of 14 amino acids. The V and J ends lost 5 bases and 6 bases, in that order; junction bases with no gene match: 4. The CDR3: CASSPGQGDEKLFF. The CDR3 DNA is TGTGCCAGCAGTCCGGGACAGGGCGATGAAAAACTGTTTTTT.

In its sample, this clonotype was seen many times. This chain joins TRBV7-2 and TRBJ1-1, with TRBD1 matching over 7 bases. The CDR3 runs to 13 residues. V was pared by 6 bases and J by 6 bases, with 7 bases of the junction left unmatched. Germline values: CDR1 SGHTA, CDR2 FQGNSA. The CDR3 DNA follows: TGTGCCAGCAGGGAAGGGGGCAGCGCTGAAGCTTTCTTT. This codes for CASREGGSAEAFF.

This clonotype has at least ten counts. The V and J genes are TRBV6-5 and TRBJ1-5; D call uncertain. The CDR3 has 15 amino acids. The germline CDR1 and CDR2 sequences are MNHEY and SVGAGI. Between the trimmed V and J ends, which lost 0 bases and 3 bases, there was a span of 9 bases. The CDR3 coding sequence is TGTGCCAGCAGTTACTCGAGCAGCCCCAATCAGCCCCAGCATTTT. It translates to CASSYSSSPNQPQHF.

This clonotype has at least ten counts. The rearrangement uses TRBV20-1 and TRBJ2-7; possible D gene TRBD1, 5 bases. The CDR3 is 17 residues long. Germline CDR1 reads DFQATT; CDR2 reads SNEGSKA (reference sequence). Trimming stripped 1 base from V and 3 bases from J, with 22 bases between. DNA for the CDR3: TGCAGTGCTAGAGCTGATCACAGGCACCCCTTTGGCTACGAGCAGTACTTC. Translated: CSARADHRHPFGYEQYF.

This clonotype showed up just a few times. The genes are TRBV5-1 and TRBJ2-1; D is unresolved. CDR1 is SGHRS, CDR2 YFSETQ, per germline. V was pared by 0 bases and J by 7 bases, with 11 bases between. The CDR3 runs 14 residues. CDR3 sequence reads: CASSLVRFRNEQFF. For the CDR3, the DNA is TGCGCCAGCAGCTTGGTCAGGTTTCGGAATGAGCAGTTCTTC.

The rearrangement joins TRBV28 to TRBJ2-7, with a tentative D call TRBD1 (6 bases). V lost 4 bases and J lost 4, with 20 bases in between. Germline CDR1 and CDR2: MDHEN and SYDVKM. CDR3 length: 16 residues. Written as DNA, the CDR3 is TGTGCCAGCAGTTCCTCAACCCGGGCAGGGGTGTACGAGCAGTACTTC. The encoded protein is CASSSSTRAGVYEQYF.

This chain links TRBV7-9 with TRBJ2-1; D ambiguous. This CDR3 contains 13 residues. The germline V gene has CDR1 SEHNR and CDR2 FQNEAQ (reference sequence). The V end was cut by 11 bases, the J end by 8 bases, with 19 bases between. The CDR3 bases are TGTGCCGCTAGGCGGACCCCAGGAGATGAGCAGTTCTTC. Protein product: CAARRTPGDEQFF.

This clonotype was counted ten times or more. V and J are TRBV7-9 and TRBJ2-7; 9 bases are shared with TRBD1. This CDR3 is built from 16 residues. Germline CDR1 and CDR2: SEHNR and FQNEAQ (reference sequence). V trimming: 2 bases; J trimming: 5 bases; junction bases outside the gene matches: 10. The CDR3 DNA reads TGTGCCAGCAGCTTATTATTAGGACAGGGGAGAAACGAGCAGTACTTC. The encoded protein is CASSLLLGQGRNEQYF.

The chain joins TRBV6-5 to TRBJ2-7; D not certain. This CDR3 comprises 13 residues. The germline gives CDR1 MNHEY, CDR2 SVGAGI. Between the trimmed V and J ends, which lost 4 bases and 5 bases, there was a span of 12 bases. The CDR3 here is CASSLGSRDEQYF. CDR3 DNA: TGTGCCAGCAGTTTGGGTTCTCGGGACGAGCAGTACTTC.